Below, 8 T cell receptor beta chains from the same sample are listed, as sequenced in a study of blood T cell repertoires in COVID-19. TCRdb's table, derived via immunoSEQ multiplex PCR, lists solely in-frame clones and lacks some. The profile shows about 190,000 clones, 65% to 80% of them singletons. What was sequenced was peripheral blood. The receptors derive from a man aged 45-60 years who had recovered from COVID-19.

This rearrangement joins TRBV11-3 to TRBJ2-1; perhaps TRBD1 as D (5 bases). The CDR3 has 13 amino acids. V was cut by 4 bases and J by 7 bases, with 11 bases left in between. Germline lookup yields CDR1 SGHNT and CDR2 YENEEA. This chain's CDR3 is CASSSQGTNEQFF. CDR3 nucleotide sequence: TGTGCCAGCAGCTCCCAGGGAACTAATGAGCAGTTCTTC.

This clone turned up a few times. J is TRBJ2-7 and V is TRBV7-2; D perhaps matches TRBD2 (6 bases). The germline V gene encodes CDR1 SGHTA and CDR2 FQGNSA. The CDR3 is made up of 20 amino acids. V was pared by 0 bases and J by 3 bases, with 27 bases between. The CDR3 is CASSLAPYLAPTPRDYEQYF. For the CDR3, the DNA is TGTGCCAGCAGCTTAGCGCCGTATCTAGCGCCGACCCCAAGGGACTACGAGCAGTACTTC.

The chain carries TRBV4-2 and TRBJ2-7, with 12 nucleotides matching TRBD2. Germline V gives CDR1 LGHNA, CDR2 YNFKEQ. The CDR3 has 16 residues. Germline trimming cut 6 bases from V and 2 bases from J; bases unmatched to any gene: 8. CDR3: CASSFRLAGGPYEQYF. DNA of the CDR3: TGTGCCAGCAGTTTCAGGCTAGCGGGAGGGCCCTACGAGCAGTACTTC.

The gene calls are TRBV29-1 and TRBJ2-7; possible D gene TRBD1, 6 bases. V lost 6 bases and J 0 bases, leaving 12 bases between the germline ends. CDR1 and CDR2 (germline): SQVTM, ANQGSEA. This CDR3 has 13 amino acids. CDR3 sequence reads: CSVRGTVSYEQYF. CDR3 in DNA: TGCAGCGTGAGGGGGACGGTCTCCTACGAGCAGTACTTC.

Concerning this clone itself: The same CDR3 also results from other DNA sequences found in this sample. The rearrangement links TRBV5-1 to TRBJ1-6, with no clear D. Trimming removed 0 bases from V and 5 bases from J, with 6 bases in between. This CDR3 comprises 14 residues. Germline V gene sequence: CDR1 SGHRS, CDR2 YFSETQ. Here the CDR3 reads CASSLGQDNSPLHF. The CDR3 DNA is TGCGCCAGCAGCTTGGGGCAGGATAATTCACCCCTCCACTTT.

The V and J genes are TRBV18 and TRBJ2-6; 11 nucleotides align to TRBD2. The CDR3 has 22 amino acids. The J segment lost 4 bases and the V segment lost 4 bases, leaving 21 bases of the junction unmatched. Germline V gene sequence: CDR1 KGHSH, CDR2 LQKENI. CDR3 nucleotides: TGTGCCAGCTCACTGGACTTAGCGGGAGGGCCCCCCCAGGAGGCCGGGGCCAACGTCCTGACTTTC. Translated, it gives CASSLDLAGGPPQEAGANVLTF.

V usage is TRBV29-1 and J usage is TRBJ1-1, with a weak D call TRBD1 (6 bases). CDR1 is SQVTM and CDR2 is ANQGSEA in the germline V gene. Trimming stripped 3 bases from V and 2 bases from J, with 16 bases between. CDR3 length: 15 amino acids. The CDR3 sequence: CSVDSFGQFNTEAFF. The CDR3 DNA sequence: TGCAGCGTTGATAGTTTTGGACAGTTTAACACTGAAGCTTTCTTT.

CDR3 bases: TGTGCCAGCAGCTGGAGGCATGGGGAGTCACCCCTCCACTTT. Translating gives CASSWRHGESPLHF. The rearrangement uses TRBV11-1 and TRBJ1-6; D not certain. The V and J ends lost 4 bases and 10 bases respectively, with 14 bases between them. In germline, CDR1 is SGHAT, CDR2 FQDESV (reference sequence). The CDR3 is 14 residues long.